These 20 T cell receptor beta chains were sequenced from one sample in a study of blood T cell repertoires in COVID-19. Clones were read by immunoSEQ multiplex PCR, and TCRdb kept only the in-frame ones, dropping some. The sample includes 45,000 to 65,000 clones, approximately 90% of them seen just once. The sequenced sample consisted of peripheral blood. These receptors all stem from a human donor in a cohort sampled during active COVID-19.

The rearrangement links TRBV29-1 to TRBJ2-5, with 10 bases matching TRBD2. CDR1 SQVTM and CDR2 ANQGSEA come from the germline V gene. This CDR3 contains 14 residues. V trimming: 0 bases; J trimming: 5 bases; junction bases outside the gene matches: 3. The CDR3 DNA sequence: TGCAGCGTTGAAGATCGGGGACTAGCGGAGACCCAGTACTTC. Translating it yields CSVEDRGLAETQYF.

The CDR3 sequence is CASSLDGRSTQYF. The CDR3 DNA is TGTGCCAGCAGCTTAGATGGCAGATCGACCCAGTACTTC. The chain combines TRBV7-6 with TRBJ2-5; D not resolved. Germline assignment: CDR1 SGHVS and CDR2 FNYEAQ. V was pared by 1 base and J by 7 bases, with 10 bases between. There are 13 residues in the CDR3.

The rearrangement links TRBV6-2 or TRBV6-3 to TRBJ2-3; 9 bases match TRBD2. Germline V CDR1 and CDR2: MNHEY, SVGEGT. The V segment lost 5 bases and the J segment 4 bases; nucleotides outside the gene matches: 7. The length of the CDR3 is 15 residues. This CDR3 reads CASSGGTSPADTQYF. As DNA, the CDR3 is TGTGCCAGCAGTGGCGGGACTAGCCCGGCAGATACGCAGTATTTT.

The chain joins TRBV5-1 to TRBJ2-1; a weak D match, TRBD1 (6 bases). Germline CDR1 reads SGHRS; CDR2 reads YFSETQ. V lost 7 bases to trimming and J lost 1 base, with 15 bases between them. This CDR3 comprises 15 residues. DNA of the CDR3: TGCGCCAGCGTTGCGGCGGACAGTTCCTACAATGAGCAGTTCTTC. Protein product: CASVAADSSYNEQFF.

The rearrangement links TRBV6-5 to TRBJ2-5; 7 bases line up with TRBD2. The germline gives CDR1 MNHEY, CDR2 SVGAGI. V lost 8 bases and J lost 3; bases outside the gene matches: 3. The CDR3 totals 12 residues. In DNA form, the CDR3 reads TGTGCCAGCCGGGGGGTTGAAGAGACCCAGTACTTC. Its translation is CASRGVEETQYF.

CDR3 amino acids: CSVVMRQGASNTEAFF. The CDR3 DNA reads TGCAGCGTTGTAATGCGACAGGGGGCATCGAACACTGAAGCTTTCTTT. V gene TRBV29-1 combines with J gene TRBJ1-1; 10 nucleotides match TRBD1. Trimming took 4 bases from V and 1 from J; bases not matched to a gene: 9. CDR3 length equals 16 residues. In germline, CDR1 is SQVTM, CDR2 ANQGSEA.

The V gene is TRBV29-1, the J gene TRBJ2-5, with unresolved D. V shed 8 bases and J shed 5 bases, with 12 bases lying between them. The CDR3 is 11 residues long. Germline V gives CDR1 SQVTM, CDR2 ANQGSEA. The CDR3 is CSSNQLETQYF. The DNA of the CDR3 is TGCAGCTCCAACCAACTGGAGACCCAGTACTTC.

The chain employs TRBV13 and TRBJ2-3, with 8 bases aligning to TRBD2. This CDR3 comprises 16 residues. The V and J ends lost 7 bases and 5 bases, in that order; junction bases with no gene match: 14. The germline V gene has CDR1 PRHDT and CDR2 FYEKMQ (reference sequence). The CDR3 here is CASTLSIGLAEDTQYF. CDR3 sequence (DNA): TGTGCCAGCACGCTTTCCATCGGACTAGCCGAAGATACGCAGTATTTT.

The gene calls are TRBV4-3 and TRBJ1-6, with D uncertain. The CDR3 is 17 amino acids. V was cut by 0 bases and J by 0 bases, with 9 bases left in between. Germline CDR1 LGHNA, CDR2 YSLEER. The CDR3 here is CASSQDSLSSYNSPLHF. DNA of the CDR3: TGCGCCAGCAGCCAAGATAGCTTAAGCTCCTATAATTCACCCCTCCACTTT.

Only one count was recorded for this clone. The gene calls are TRBV5-5 and TRBJ2-5; D ambiguous. Trimming stripped 2 bases from V and 0 bases from J, with 8 bases between. This CDR3 is 14 amino acids long. In germline, CDR1 is SGHKS, CDR2 YYEKEE (reference sequence). CDR3 protein: CASSFTDNQETQYF. The CDR3 bases are TGTGCCAGCAGCTTTACCGACAACCAAGAGACCCAGTACTTC.

V and J are TRBV5-1 and TRBJ2-1; 8 positions match TRBD1. This CDR3 has 13 residues. Trimming at V came to 4 bases and at J to 15 bases, leaving 12 bases not matched to a gene. Germline lookup yields CDR1 SGHRS and CDR2 YFSETQ. CDR3 sequence reads: CASSSGQGLNRFF. The CDR3 DNA is TGCGCCAGCAGCAGCGGACAGGGTTTGAACAGGTTCTTC.

The gene calls are TRBV5-8 and TRBJ1-5; no reliable D call. V was shortened by 7 bases and J by 7 bases, with 15 bases between the two germline ends. CDR1 is SGHTS and CDR2 is YDEGEE in the germline V gene. The CDR3 totals 13 residues. The CDR3 nucleotides are TGTGCCAGCCTCTGGGCGGGGTCCCAGCCCCAGCATTTT. Translating it yields CASLWAGSQPQHF. Drawing the rest from reference TRBV5-8 and TRBJ1-5, the complete variable domain is EAGVTQSPTHLIKTRGQQATLRCSPISGHTSVYWYQQALGLGLQFLLWYDEGEERNRGNFPPRFSGRQFPNYSSELNVNALELEDSALYLCASLWAGSQPQHFGDGTRLSIL.

The V call is TRBV25-1, the J call TRBJ2-5; D is uncertain. V lost 6 bases to trimming and J lost 5 bases, with 13 bases between them. CDR3 length equals 13 residues. Germline V gene lookup returns CDR1 MGHDK and CDR2 SYGVNS. In DNA form, the CDR3 reads TGTGCCAGCAGACCCAGGCTTGGGGAGACCCAGTACTTC. Residues: CASRPRLGETQYF.

Only one count was recorded for this clone. This chain links TRBV10-3 with TRBJ1-2; D gene uncertain. CDR3 length equals 14 residues. Per germline, CDR1 ENHRY and CDR2 SYGVKD. Trimming stripped 2 bases from V and 4 bases from J, with 11 bases between. The chain's CDR3 is CAISERRETYGYTF. CDR3 nucleotides: TGTGCCATCAGTGAGAGGCGGGAGACCTATGGCTACACCTTC.

V usage is TRBV27 and J usage is TRBJ2-1; TRBD2 agrees at 13 bases. Germline V gene data show CDR1 as MNHEY and CDR2 as SMNVEV (reference sequence). Germline trimming cut 5 bases from V and 9 bases from J; bases unmatched to any gene: 7. There are 15 residues in the CDR3. The CDR3 reads CASSQGTSGKVEQFF. The CDR3 DNA is TGTGCCAGCAGTCAGGGGACTAGCGGGAAAGTTGAGCAGTTCTTC.

V is TRBV7-6 and J is TRBJ1-2; D remains unclear. The V gene's germline CDR1 is SGHVS and CDR2 FNYEAQ. The CDR3 is 11 residues long. Trimming pared 3 bases from V and 4 bases from J, leaving 3 bases between. The CDR3 spells CASSFSYGYTF. The CDR3 region has the DNA TGTGCCAGCAGCTTCAGCTATGGCTACACCTTC.

V and J are TRBV9 and TRBJ2-1; 9 nucleotides align to TRBD1. Germline loops: CDR1 SGDLS, CDR2 YYNGEE. V shed 3 bases and J 5 bases; nucleotides not matched to a gene: 9. This CDR3 is built from 16 residues. CDR3 amino acids: CASSAFGGQGNNEQFF. In nucleotides, the CDR3 is TGTGCCAGCAGCGCCTTCGGGGGACAGGGTAACAATGAGCAGTTCTTC.

The sample holds one count of this clone. This sequence joins TRBV5-4 and TRBJ2-3; TRBD2 is a possible D gene (6 bases). CDR1 is SGHNT, CDR2 YYREEE, per germline (reference sequence). Between the trimmed V and J ends, which lost 4 bases and 2 bases, there was a span of 14 bases. This CDR3 region has 15 residues. CDR3 residues: CASSRQGLVTDTQYF. The CDR3 DNA reads as TGTGCCAGCAGCCGTCAGGGACTTGTCACAGATACGCAGTATTTT. Based on the CDR3 plus reference TRBV5-4 and TRBJ2-3, the full variable domain is ETGVTQSPTHLIKTRGQQVTLRCSSQSGHNTVSWYQQALGQGPQFIFQYYREEENGRGNFPPRFSGLQFPNYSSELNVNALELDDSALYLCASSRQGLVTDTQYFGPGTRLTVL.

The rearrangement links TRBV9 to TRBJ1-1; D gene unclear. Trimming removed 3 bases from V and 5 bases from J, with 11 bases in between. The germline V gene has CDR1 SGDLS and CDR2 YYNGEE. The CDR3 is 13 residues long. The CDR3 region has the DNA TGTGCCAGCAGCGCCTCTTATCTGACTGAAGCTTTCTTT. It translates to CASSASYLTEAFF.

The genes are TRBV6-6 and TRBJ2-7; D unresolved. The V end was cut by 2 bases, the J end by 6 bases, with 5 bases between. The CDR3 runs 11 residues. Germline V lookup: CDR1 MNHNY, CDR2 SVGAGI (reference sequence). The CDR3 nucleotides are TGTGCCAGCAGTTACCACTCCGAGCAGTACTTC. Translating gives CASSYHSEQYF.